Each of the 30 T cell receptor beta chains below was sequenced from the same sample in a study of control samples from healthy donors and cancer patients. Data came from immunoSEQ multiplex PCR; TCRdb stores just in-frame clones and leaves some out. The sample shows 400,000 to 500,000 clones, approximately 92% of them seen only once. The specimen was PBMCs. The source of these receptors is a man aged 35-49 years with head and neck cancer.

Points on this clone: The same CDR3 arises from other DNA sequences in this sample as well. The chain carries TRBV5-6 and TRBJ1-2, with TRBD1 matching over 8 bases. The ends lost 3 bases at V and 4 bases at J; junction bases unmatched: 2. The germline CDR1 and CDR2 sequences are SGHDT and YYEEEE. This CDR3 has 13 residues. The CDR3 spells CASSSTGGYGYTF. CDR3 in DNA: TGTGCCAGCAGCTCAACAGGGGGCTATGGCTACACCTTC.

V and J are TRBV18 and TRBJ2-7, with 8 bases that match TRBD2. With 1 base clipped from V and 6 bases from J, the junction kept 17 bases outside the gene matches. The CDR3 totals 18 residues. In germline, CDR1 is KGHSH, CDR2 LQKENI. CDR3 region: CASSPLVAGGRGGSEQYF. The CDR3 nucleotides read TGTGCCAGCTCACCACTTGTCGCGGGAGGACGGGGCGGCTCCGAGCAGTACTTC.

This chain links TRBV7-6 with TRBJ2-5; no clear D. Trimming cost V 1 base and J 7 bases, with 16 bases left between them. CDR3 length: 15 residues. The germline CDR1 and CDR2 sequences are SGHVS and FNYEAQ. The CDR3 region has the DNA TGTGCCAGCAGCTTAGGGCAGGCCGGGCTAGGGACCCAGTACTTC. The encoded protein is CASSLGQAGLGTQYF.

This clone has more than one count but fewer than ten. This sequence joins TRBV2 and TRBJ1-5; unclear D gene. This CDR3 is built from 12 residues. Germline V gene lookup returns CDR1 SNHLY and CDR2 FYNNEI. The V gene lost 5 bases and the J gene lost 11 bases, with 13 bases spanning the gap. The CDR3 nucleotides are TGTGCCAGCAGTCCCCAGACCGTGGCCCAGCATTTT. Translation: CASSPQTVAQHF.

The chain uses TRBV27 and TRBJ1-6, with 7 bases fitting TRBD1. V lost 6 bases to trimming and J lost 6 bases; unmatched junction nucleotides: 5. Germline values: CDR1 MNHEY, CDR2 SMNVEV (reference sequence). This CDR3 is built from 14 residues. This CDR3 reads CASRPGTANSPLHF. CDR3 DNA sequence: TGTGCCAGCAGACCCGGGACAGCTAATTCACCCCTCCACTTT.

V is TRBV19 and J is TRBJ2-3; D is possibly TRBD2 (5 bases). V was pared by 5 bases and J by 4 bases, with 16 bases between. Germline values: CDR1 LNHDA, CDR2 SQIVND (reference sequence). This CDR3 is built from 15 residues. CDR3 bases: TGTGCCAGTAGTCTGGTCCGGGCTAGCTCAGATACGCAGTATTTT. This sequence encodes CASSLVRASSDTQYF.

The chain couples TRBV5-1 to TRBJ2-7; D ambiguous. The CDR3 loop spans 14 amino acids. CDR1 SGHRS and CDR2 YFSETQ come from the germline V gene. Trimming removed 1 base from V and 3 bases from J, with 11 bases in between. CDR3 region: CASSLRNSYYEQYF. CDR3 nucleotide sequence: TGCGCCAGCAGCTTGCGAAACAGCTACTACGAGCAGTACTTC.

The chain combines TRBV27 with TRBJ1-4; 9 bases fit TRBD1. V was clipped by 3 bases and J by 14 bases; unmatched bases: 4. The CDR3 is 12 residues long. Germline V gives CDR1 MNHEY, CDR2 SMNVEV (reference sequence). In DNA form, the CDR3 reads TGTGCCAGCAGTTTGGGGACAGGGTTGCTGTTTTTT. The encoded protein is CASSLGTGLLFF.

The rearrangement joins TRBV11-3 to TRBJ2-5; tentative D call: TRBD2 (5 bases). The CDR3 covers 14 residues. V lost 1 base and J lost 2, with 8 bases in between. From germline, CDR1 is SGHNT and CDR2 YENEEA. The CDR3 coding sequence is TGTGCCAGCAGCTTAGGTGCGGGTCAAGAGACCCAGTACTTC. It codes for CASSLGAGQETQYF.

The chain is built from TRBV25-1 and TRBJ2-3, with 10 bases fitting TRBD1. The CDR3 has 14 amino acids. With V trimmed by 5 bases and J by 3 bases, 2 bases remained unmatched. The germline V gene has CDR1 MGHDK and CDR2 SYGVNS. This CDR3 reads CASSLDRGTDTQYF. The DNA of the CDR3 is TGTGCCAGCAGTCTGGACAGGGGGACAGATACGCAGTATTTT.

This chain joins TRBV29-1 and TRBJ1-3; maybe TRBD1 (5 bases). Germline lookup yields CDR1 SQVTM and CDR2 ANQGSEA. This CDR3 is built from 18 residues. V gave up 0 bases and J gave up 0 bases, with 18 bases separating them. The CDR3 reads CSVEESGGGAFSGNTIYF. In nucleotides, the CDR3 is TGCAGCGTTGAAGAGAGCGGGGGTGGTGCCTTCTCTGGAAACACCATATATTTT.

The rearrangement uses TRBV7-3 and TRBJ2-7; TRBD2 matches 7 bases. The germline gives CDR1 SGHTA, CDR2 FQGTGA. The V gene end was trimmed by 1 base and the J gene end by 5 bases; junction bases not matched to a gene: 8. CDR3 length: 15 amino acids. The CDR3 loop reads CASSLSGGSLHEQYF. CDR3 nucleotides: TGTGCCAGCAGCTTAAGCGGCGGGAGTCTCCACGAGCAGTACTTC.

The CDR3: CASSLLAGVEQFF. For the CDR3, the DNA is TGTGCCAGCAGCCTCCTAGCGGGAGTAGAGCAGTTCTTC. This chain uses TRBV6-2 or TRBV6-3 with TRBJ2-1; the match to TRBD2 covers 10 bases. Germline trimming cut 6 bases from V and 10 bases from J; bases unmatched to any gene: 6. Germline values: CDR1 MNHEY, CDR2 SVGEGT. This CDR3 has 13 amino acids.

This clone has a handful of counts. This chain joins TRBV6-2 or TRBV6-3 and TRBJ1-5; D might be TRBD1 (6 bases). The V end was cut by 3 bases, the J end by 6 bases, with 12 bases between. CDR3 length: 14 amino acids. Germline V gives CDR1 MNHEY, CDR2 SVGEGT. CDR3 bases: TGTGCCAGCAGTTATGGGTCAGGGGCTCAGCCCCAGCATTTT. Translating it yields CASSYGSGAQPQHF.

The sample holds a few counts of this clone. V and J are TRBV29-1 and TRBJ2-7, with 7 bases matching TRBD1. The CDR3 contains 13 residues. The V gene end was trimmed by 4 bases and the J gene end by 3 bases; junction bases not matched to a gene: 6. The germline V gene encodes CDR1 SQVTM and CDR2 ANQGSEA. The chain's CDR3 is CSVAETGSYEQYF. The CDR3 DNA follows: TGCAGCGTTGCCGAGACAGGGAGCTACGAGCAGTACTTC.

V gene TRBV4-2 combines with J gene TRBJ1-2; 9 bases are a match to TRBD1. V was clipped by 1 base and J by 7 bases; unmatched bases: 7. Per the germline V gene, CDR1 is LGHNA and CDR2 is YNFKEQ. The CDR3 totals 15 residues. CDR3 loop: CASSQAQGARAGYTF. The CDR3 DNA reads TGTGCCAGCAGCCAAGCACAGGGGGCGAGGGCTGGCTACACCTTC.

This sequence joins TRBV27 and TRBJ2-2; a possible D gene is TRBD2 (5 bases). The V end lost 10 bases, the J end lost 4 bases, and 10 bases lay between the germline ends. Germline V CDR1 and CDR2: MNHEY, SMNVEV (reference sequence). The CDR3 runs 12 residues. This CDR3 is CATLRGTGELFF. Written as DNA, the CDR3 is TGTGCCACTCTTCGGGGCACCGGGGAGCTGTTTTTT.

The genes are TRBV10-2 and TRBJ1-4; D perhaps matches TRBD1 (6 bases). The CDR3 length is 13 residues. Trimming removed 6 bases at V and 5 bases at J, with 10 bases between. CDR1 and CDR2 (germline): WSHSY, SAAADI. The CDR3 nucleotides read TGCGCCAGCAGAGCGACAGGCAATGAAAAACTGTTTTTT. It is translated as CASRATGNEKLFF.

The rearrangement joins TRBV28 to TRBJ2-7; unclear D gene. The germline gives CDR1 MDHEN, CDR2 SYDVKM. V was pared by 5 bases and J by 3 bases, with 8 bases between. The CDR3 runs to 12 residues. The CDR3 DNA is TGTGCCAGCAGTCAAGGCGACTACGAGCAGTACTTC. This codes for CASSQGDYEQYF.

The CDR3, as DNA: TGTGCCAGCAGCTTAAACCTCCAGCACAATGAGCAGTTCTTC. It translates to CASSLNLQHNEQFF. This chain uses TRBV7-3 with TRBJ2-1; D is ambiguous. CDR3 length equals 14 residues. With 1 base removed from V and 5 bases from J, the gap between germline ends came to 9 bases. Per the germline V gene, CDR1 is SGHTA and CDR2 is FQGTGA.

The chain is built from TRBV27 and TRBJ2-3, with 8 bases identical to TRBD1. The CDR3 length is 16 residues. Germline CDR1 is MNHEY and CDR2 is SMNVEV (reference sequence). V shed 0 bases and J 3 bases; nucleotides not matched to a gene: 5. The CDR3 protein is CASSLSTGAPTDTQYF. CDR3 DNA: TGTGCCAGCAGTTTATCGACAGGGGCCCCTACAGATACGCAGTATTTT.

V is TRBV14 and J is TRBJ2-7; TRBD2 aligns across 10 bases. V shed 4 bases and J 4 bases; nucleotides not matched to a gene: 4. This CDR3 is built from 14 residues. Germline loops: CDR1 SGHDN, CDR2 FVKESK. CDR3 sequence (DNA): TGTGCCAGCAGCCCCCAGCGGGAGGGATACGAGCAGTACTTC. It specifies CASSPQREGYEQYF.

V usage is TRBV5-1 and J usage is TRBJ2-1; TRBD1 is a possible D gene (6 bases). V lost 1 base and J lost 8, with 16 bases in between. Germline CDR1 is SGHRS and CDR2 is YFSETQ. The CDR3 is 15 residues long. This chain's CDR3 is CASSLQLGGGDEQFF. The CDR3, as DNA: TGCGCCAGCAGCTTGCAGTTAGGGGGTGGGGATGAGCAGTTCTTC.

This clone has a handful of counts. This chain links TRBV6-4 with TRBJ1-6; 12 bases match TRBD1. The germline gives CDR1 MRHNA, CDR2 SNTAGT. The CDR3 runs to 15 residues. V lost 6 bases to trimming and J lost 7 bases; unmatched junction nucleotides: 4. The chain's CDR3 is CASRGDRGPNSPLHF. The CDR3 DNA sequence: TGTGCCAGCAGGGGGGACAGGGGGCCCAATTCACCCCTCCACTTT.

V usage is TRBV27 and J usage is TRBJ1-1; the match to TRBD1 covers 7 bases. The CDR3 spans 15 residues. The V gene's germline CDR1 is MNHEY and CDR2 SMNVEV (reference sequence). With 5 bases clipped from V and 0 bases from J, the junction kept 6 bases outside the gene matches. CDR3 DNA sequence: TGTGCCAGCAGTCCCTGGACAGGATTGAACACTGAAGCTTTCTTT. Amino acids: CASSPWTGLNTEAFF.

The chain couples TRBV7-2 to TRBJ1-2; TRBD1 matches at 7 bases. There are 13 residues in the CDR3. Losses at the gene ends were 5 bases for V and 2 bases for J; bases not matched to a gene: 2. Germline CDR1 SGHTA, CDR2 FQGNSA. The CDR3 DNA reads as TGTGCCAGCAGCCCGACAGGGAACTATGGCTACACCTTC. This sequence encodes CASSPTGNYGYTF.

V usage is TRBV14 and J usage is TRBJ1-3; D unresolved. Germline V gene sequence: CDR1 SGHDN, CDR2 FVKESK. The V end lost 4 bases, the J end lost 4 bases, and 5 bases lay between the germline ends. The CDR3 runs to 12 residues. The CDR3 DNA reads TGTGCCAGCAGCCGGTGGGGAAACACCATATATTTT. This gives the protein CASSRWGNTIYF.

The chain is built from TRBV5-1 and TRBJ1-1, with D hard to call. The germline V gene has CDR1 SGHRS and CDR2 YFSETQ. V lost 5 bases and J lost 8, with 19 bases in between. This CDR3 is 14 amino acids long. This CDR3 is CASRPNPGGEEAFF. Written as DNA, the CDR3 is TGCGCCAGCAGGCCGAACCCGGGAGGAGAAGAAGCTTTCTTT.

This chain joins TRBV19 and TRBJ1-2; 11 bases match TRBD1. Germline values: CDR1 LNHDA, CDR2 SQIVND (reference sequence). CDR3 length: 13 residues. Trimming cost V 5 bases and J 8 bases; bases outside gene matches: 4. Here the CDR3 reads CASSLGQGEGYTF. The CDR3 region has the DNA TGTGCCAGTAGTTTGGGACAGGGGGAAGGCTACACCTTC.

The CDR3: CASSYAGGISETQYF. In DNA, the CDR3 is TGTGCCAGCAGTTACGCGGGGGGGATTTCTGAGACCCAGTACTTC. The chain employs TRBV6-5 and TRBJ2-5, with 9 bases lining up with TRBD2. Per germline, CDR1 MNHEY and CDR2 SVGAGI. The CDR3 extends over 15 amino acids. V lost 2 bases to trimming and J lost 5 bases; unmatched junction nucleotides: 6.